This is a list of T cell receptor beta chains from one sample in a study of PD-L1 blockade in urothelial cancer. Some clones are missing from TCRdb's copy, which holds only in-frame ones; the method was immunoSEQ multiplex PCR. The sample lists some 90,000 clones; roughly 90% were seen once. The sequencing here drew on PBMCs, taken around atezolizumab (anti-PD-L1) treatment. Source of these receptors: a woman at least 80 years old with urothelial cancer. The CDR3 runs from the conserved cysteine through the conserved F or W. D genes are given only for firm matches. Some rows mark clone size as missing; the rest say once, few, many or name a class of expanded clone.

TGTGCCACCGGGAGCAGGGCCTATGGCTACACCTTC,CATGSRAYGYTF,TRBJ1-2,TRBV19,NA,once
TGTGCCAGCAGTCTGGGACAGCTCGGTCGGAACACTGAAGCTTTCTTT,CASSLGQLGRNTEAFF,TRBJ1-1,TRBV4-2,TRBD1,NA
TGCGCCAGCAGCCCGATACCGGGACAGGGGAACACTGAAGCTTTCTTT,CASSPIPGQGNTEAFF,TRBJ1-1,TRBV5-1,TRBD1,NA
TGCGCCAGCACCCTCAGGGCTAGCGGATACAACGGTGAGCAGTTCTTC,CASTLRASGYNGEQFF,TRBJ2-1,TRBV5-1,TRBD2,NA
TGTGCCAGCAGTCCCCTCCGGCGGGACTACTCCTACGAGCAGTACTTC,CASSPLRRDYSYEQYF,TRBJ2-7,TRBV28,TRBD2,NA
TGTGCCAGCAGGTCGGGACAACGGAACACTGAAGCTTTCTTT,CASRSGQRNTEAFF,TRBJ1-1,TRBV7-2,NA,NA
TGTGCCAGCAGCTTATCGACAGGAACCCACGAGCAGTACTTC,CASSLSTGTHEQYF,TRBJ2-7,TRBV11-3,NA,NA
TGTGCCTGGAGTCCCGGGGCTAGCGGGAGACGCGAGCAGTACTTC,CAWSPGASGRREQYF,TRBJ2-7,TRBV30,TRBD2,few
TGTGCCAGCAGTTTATCCCTCACAGGGAGCACTGAAGCTTTCTTT,CASSLSLTGSTEAFF,TRBJ1-1,TRBV27,NA,NA
TGTGCCAGCAGTGACTCGAGCGCTAGCACAGATACGCAGTATTTT,CASSDSSASTDTQYF,TRBJ2-3,TRBV6-4,NA,NA
TGTGCCAGCAGCTTAGTGGGGGCCGACACTGAAGCTTTCTTT,CASSLVGADTEAFF,TRBJ1-1,TRBV7-9,NA,NA
TGTGCCAGCAGCTTAGAACTCCAGCGGAACAATGAGCAGTTCTTC,CASSLELQRNNEQFF,TRBJ2-1,TRBV11-2,NA,NA
TGTGCCAGCAGCTTTGGGACTAGCGGATCCCAAGAGACCCAGTACTTC,CASSFGTSGSQETQYF,TRBJ2-5,TRBV4-2,TRBD2,NA
TGTGCCAGCAGGCGTCCGGGGATGAACACTGAAGCTTTCTTT,CASRRPGMNTEAFF,TRBJ1-1,TRBV6-5,NA,NA
TGTGCCAGCAGCTCGGGACAGTCGAGCTCTGGAAACACCATATATTTT,CASSSGQSSSGNTIYF,TRBJ1-3,TRBV5-4,TRBD1,NA
TGTGCCAGCAGCCCCAGGGGTGGAATCGGGGAGCTGTTTTTT,CASSPRGGIGELFF,TRBJ2-2,TRBV6-1,NA,NA
TGTGCCGGACATCCGGGACAGGGAAAGCCGGGGTCCTACAATGAGCAGTTCTTC,CAGHPGQGKPGSYNEQFF,TRBJ2-1,TRBV5-8,TRBD1,NA
TGTGCCAGCACCCCGGGACTAGCGGCCGACAATGAGCAGTTCTTC,CASTPGLAADNEQFF,TRBJ2-1,TRBV28,TRBD2,NA
TGTGCCAGCAGCGTCCGGACAGGGAACGACGGGGAGCTGTTTTTT,CASSVRTGNDGELFF,TRBJ2-2,TRBV9,TRBD1,NA
TGTGCCAGCTCACGTCCGGGACAGAACACCGGGGAGCTGTTTTTT,CASSRPGQNTGELFF,TRBJ2-2,TRBV18,NA,once
TGTGCCATCGGGGACAATGGGGCCAACGTCCTGACTTTC,CAIGDNGANVLTF,TRBJ2-6,TRBV28,NA,once
TGCGCCAGCAGCTTGGGACCGGACAGCAAGTATGAAGCTTTCTTT,CASSLGPDSKYEAFF,TRBJ1-1,TRBV5-1,NA,NA
TGTGCCAGCAGCGCGCGGACTAGCGGGAGTTACAATGAGCAGTTCTTC,CASSARTSGSYNEQFF,TRBJ2-1,TRBV9,TRBD2,NA